This TCR beta chain was recorded in a study of CD8+ T cells in alopecia areata. Remarks on this clone: Its antigen is unidentified.

Treatment here: oral pan-JAK inhibitor, 5-10 mg twice daily. Broader study findings: Given one nonresponder, whether baseline CD8+ expansion relates to response remains uncertain.

Isolated RNA was reverse transcribed into cDNA used as the sequencing template. Clones were sequenced by immunoSEQ multiplex PCR, and TCRdb holds only the in-frame ones, with some missing. This table has 180,000 or so clones, about 53% appearing once. V was shortened by 2 bases and J by 9 bases, with 14 bases between the two germline ends. Germline V lookup: CDR1 SEHNR, CDR2 FQNEAQ (reference sequence). The CDR3 runs 14 residues. The rearrangement links TRBV7-9 to TRBJ2-1; D could derive from TRBD1 or TRBD2 (5 bases each). This material consisted of CD8+ T cells sorted from blood, taken at week 24, from a patient treated with tofacitinib. The clonotype comes from a human donor with alopecia areata. The CDR3 DNA follows: TGTGCCAGCAGCTTATCTCGGGATAGGGGTGAGCAGTTCTTC. It yields the protein CASSLSRDRGEQFF.